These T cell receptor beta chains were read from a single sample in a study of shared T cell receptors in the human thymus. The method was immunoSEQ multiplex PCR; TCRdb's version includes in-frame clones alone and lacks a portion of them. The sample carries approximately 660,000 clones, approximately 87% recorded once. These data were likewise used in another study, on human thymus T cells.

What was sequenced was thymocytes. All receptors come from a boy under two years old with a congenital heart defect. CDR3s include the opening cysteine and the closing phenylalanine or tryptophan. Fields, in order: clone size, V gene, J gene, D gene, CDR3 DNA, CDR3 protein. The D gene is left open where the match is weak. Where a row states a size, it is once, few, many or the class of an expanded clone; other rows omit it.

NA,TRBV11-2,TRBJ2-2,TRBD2,TGTGCCAGCAGCTCCGGGACTAGCGGGAGGGTGAACACCGGGGAGCTGTTTTTT,CASSSGTSGRVNTGELFF
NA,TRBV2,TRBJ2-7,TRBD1,TGTGCCAGCAGAGAACCGGGACAGCAAAAATCCTACGAGCAGTACTTC,CASREPGQQKSYEQYF
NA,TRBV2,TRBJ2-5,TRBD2,TGTGCCAGCATTGAAGGGGCTAGCGGGATTTTCCAGTACTTC,CASIEGASGIFQYF
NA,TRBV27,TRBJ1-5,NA,TGTGCCAGCAGTCCTAGGCGGGGGGTCAATCAGCCCCAGCATTTT,CASSPRRGVNQPQHF
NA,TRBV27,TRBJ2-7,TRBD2,TGTGCCAGCAGTTCCCTAGCGGGAGGTTATGAGCAGTACTTC,CASSSLAGGYEQYF
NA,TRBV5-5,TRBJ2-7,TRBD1,TGTGCCAGCAGCTTGGTGGGGGACAGGGGTCGGGACGAGCAGTACTTC,CASSLVGDRGRDEQYF
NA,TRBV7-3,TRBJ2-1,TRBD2,TGTGCCAGCAGCTTTGGGACTAGCGGGATGTACAATGAGCAGTTCTTC,CASSFGTSGMYNEQFF
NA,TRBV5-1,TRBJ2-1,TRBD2,TGCGCCAGCAGCTTGGCCCTGATACTAGCGGGAGGGCCAAATGAGCAGTTCTTC,CASSLALILAGGPNEQFF
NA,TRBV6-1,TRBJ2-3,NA,TGTGCCAGCCGTCAGTGCACAGATACGCAGTATTTT,CASRQCTDTQYF
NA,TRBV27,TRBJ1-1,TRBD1,TGTGCCAGCAGTATGGGACAGCACACTGAAGCTTTCTTT,CASSMGQHTEAFF
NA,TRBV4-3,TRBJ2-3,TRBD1,TGCGCCAGCAGCCAAGGGAAGGACAGGGATTATACGCAGTATTTT,CASSQGKDRDYTQYF
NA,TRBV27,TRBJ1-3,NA,TGTGCCAGCAGTTCAGGGGCTAACTCTGGAAACACCATATATTTT,CASSSGANSGNTIYF
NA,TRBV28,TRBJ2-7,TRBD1,TGTGCCAGCAGACCTACCAGGGGGCACTCCTACGAGCAGTACTTC,CASRPTRGHSYEQYF
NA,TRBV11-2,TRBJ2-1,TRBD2,TGTGCCAGCAGCTTAGGACTAGCGGAGCAGTTCTTC,CASSLGLAEQFF
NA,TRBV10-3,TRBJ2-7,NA,TGTGCCATCAAGGAGCGGGCCAACCTTTCCTACGAGCAGTACTTC,CAIKERANLSYEQYF
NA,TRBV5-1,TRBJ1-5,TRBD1,TGCGCCAGCTTACAGGGGGCGGGTGAACAGCCCCAGCATTTT,CASLQGAGEQPQHF
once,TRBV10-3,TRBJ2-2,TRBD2,TGTGCCATCAGTGGAGGACTAGCGGGTGCGAACACCGGGGAGCTGTTTTTT,CAISGGLAGANTGELFF
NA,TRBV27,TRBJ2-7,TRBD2,TGTGCCAGCAGTTTATCTATACTGGGGATAAGGGGACTAGCGGGAGAACGGTACGAGCAGTACTTC,CASSLSILGIRGLAGERYEQYF
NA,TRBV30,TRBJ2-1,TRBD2,TGTGCCTGGAGTGTAGCTCGGCGGGAGGGCGAGTATGAGCAGTTCTTC,CAWSVARREGEYEQFF
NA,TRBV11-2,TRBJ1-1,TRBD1,TGTGCCAGCAGCTTTTCCGCGCCCACAGGGGGAGCTTTCTTT,CASSFSAPTGGAFF
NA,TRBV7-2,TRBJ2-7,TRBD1,TGTGCCAGCAGCTCAAACCGGGACAGGGAAGGGTCCTACGAGCAGTACTTC,CASSSNRDREGSYEQYF
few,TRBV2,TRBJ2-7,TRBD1,TGTGCCAGCACAGACAGGGCTGTCTACGAGCAGTACTTC,CASTDRAVYEQYF
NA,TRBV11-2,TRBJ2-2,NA,TGTGCCAGCAGCCCGGGGGAAACCTCCGGGGAGCTGTTTTTT,CASSPGETSGELFF
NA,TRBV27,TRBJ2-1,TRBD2,TGTGCCAGCAGTTTGGTCAGCGGGAGGGCCCTCGATTTTGGCAATGAGCAGTTCTTC,CASSLVSGRALDFGNEQFF
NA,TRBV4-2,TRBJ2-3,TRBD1,TGTGCCAGCAGCCAAGTCCGACAGGGGGAAAGTCCCACGGATACGCAGTATTTT,CASSQVRQGESPTDTQYF
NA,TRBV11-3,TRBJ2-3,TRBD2,TGTGCCAGCAGCTTAGATACAAGCGGGAGGTGTGTGACCACAGATACGCAGTATTTT,CASSLDTSGRCVTTDTQYF
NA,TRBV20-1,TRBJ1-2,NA,TGCAGTGAGCGGGGGGAGTATGGCTACACCTTC,CSERGEYGYTF
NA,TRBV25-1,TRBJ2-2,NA,TGTGCCAGCAGTGAGGAGGGGTGGCACGGGGAGCTGTTTTTT,CASSEEGWHGELFF
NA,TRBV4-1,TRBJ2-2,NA,TGCGCCAGCAGCCAAGGGACTTTTTCCGGGGAGCTGTTTTTT,CASSQGTFSGELFF
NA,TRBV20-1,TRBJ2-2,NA,TGCAGTGCTAGAGTCGAGGGGGAGCTGTTTTTT,CSARVEGELFF
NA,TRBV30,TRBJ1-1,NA,TGTGCCTGGAGTCCCCTGCGGGCCAAAGAGACTGAAGCTTTCTTT,CAWSPLRAKETEAFF
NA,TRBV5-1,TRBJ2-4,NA,TGCGCCAGCAGCTTGGACAGGAGACTAGCCAAAAACATTCAGTACTTC,CASSLDRRLAKNIQYF
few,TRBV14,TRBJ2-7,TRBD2,TGTGCCAGCAGCCTCCGGCCCCCGCGGGAGGCTCCCTACGAGCAGTACTTC,CASSLRPPREAPYEQYF
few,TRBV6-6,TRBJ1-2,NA,TGTGCCAGCAGTTACGGGACTGACTATGGCTACACCTTC,CASSYGTDYGYTF
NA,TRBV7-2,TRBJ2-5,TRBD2,TGTGCCAGCAGCTCGGGACTAGCGAGGGGGGAGACCCAGTACTTC,CASSSGLARGETQYF
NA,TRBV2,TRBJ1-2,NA,TGTGCCAGCAGTCCTAGACTGGCCCGTGGAAGAGGCTATGGCTACACCTTC,CASSPRLARGRGYGYTF
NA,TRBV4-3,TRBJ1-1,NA,TGCGCCAGCAGCCACAGCAGGGGGAACACTGAAGCTTTCTTT,CASSHSRGNTEAFF
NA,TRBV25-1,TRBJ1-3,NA,TGTGCCAGCAGTGAACCCCCAGGGTCTGGAAACACCATATATTTT,CASSEPPGSGNTIYF
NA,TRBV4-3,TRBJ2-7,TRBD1,TGCGCCAGCAGCCAACTCCGGGACAGGGAGGCGGGATACGAGCAGTACTTC,CASSQLRDREAGYEQYF
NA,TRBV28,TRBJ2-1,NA,TGTGCCAGCAGTAAGGGAGTTGGAATGGAGCAGTTCTTC,CASSKGVGMEQFF
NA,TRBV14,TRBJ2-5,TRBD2,TGTGCCAGCAGCCACACCGGGACTAGCGGGAGGGCAGGGGAGACCCAGTACTTC,CASSHTGTSGRAGETQYF
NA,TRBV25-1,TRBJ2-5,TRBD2,TGTGCCAGCACCCCCGGACTAGCGGGAGAGGGGGAGGAGACCCAGTACTTC,CASTPGLAGEGEETQYF
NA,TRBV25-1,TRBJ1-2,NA,TGTGCCAGCAGTGAGGGACTCTTCTATGGCTACACCTTC,CASSEGLFYGYTF
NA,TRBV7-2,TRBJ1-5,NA,TGTGCCAGCAGCTTAGTCACGGGAACGGGTGAGCAGCCCCAGCATTTT,CASSLVTGTGEQPQHF